The clone carrying this TCR beta chain was detected a few times. Time point meaning: after dendritic cell vaccination, including at tumor progression/relapse. Clones were sequenced by immunoSEQ multiplex PCR, and TCRdb holds only the in-frame ones, with some missing. Among some 91,000 clones, about 81% were seen once, and the ten largest hold over 2%. The CDR3 spans 16 residues. V lost 1 base to trimming and J lost 3 bases; unmatched junction nucleotides: 3. Germline CDR1 is SGHVS and CDR2 is FNYEAQ. The sample comes from a study of glioma-infiltrating T cells after dendritic cell vaccination. The sequence came from a human donor with glioblastoma. This material consisted of blood, taken after dendritic cell vaccination. The chain combines TRBV7-6 with TRBJ1-6; 7 positions agree with TRBD1. The DNA for the CDR3 is TGTGCCAGCAGCTTAGAGGGACAGAACTATAATTCACCCCTCCACTTT. As protein: CASSLEGQNYNSPLHF.